This TCR beta chain was identified during a study of blood T cell repertoires in COVID-19. Across the whole study: Acute-phase and convalescent COVID-19 samples originated in the United States, Italy and Spain. T cells, B-cell-depleted T cells, or PBMCs supplied cDNA or gDNA.

Trimming pared 6 bases from V and 4 bases from J, leaving 12 bases between. The CDR3 loop spans 13 amino acids. Per the original data handling: Amplification from reference gene primers served as the basis for estimated nucleated cell counts. Sequencing used immunoSEQ multiplex PCR; TCRdb keeps in-frame clones, though not all of them. V, J and clone size reflect that table, while D and trimming were determined from the DNA. The table records about 190,000 clones, around 84% of them present only once. The rearrangement uses TRBV12-3 or TRBV12-4 and TRBJ1-1; the D is unclear. The TCR originated in a man aged 25 to 40 with active or convalescent COVID-19. Source material: peripheral blood. The CDR3 reads CASRIAGSTEAFF. The CDR3 DNA follows: TGTGCCAGCAGGATCGCGGGGTCCACTGAAGCTTTCTTT.